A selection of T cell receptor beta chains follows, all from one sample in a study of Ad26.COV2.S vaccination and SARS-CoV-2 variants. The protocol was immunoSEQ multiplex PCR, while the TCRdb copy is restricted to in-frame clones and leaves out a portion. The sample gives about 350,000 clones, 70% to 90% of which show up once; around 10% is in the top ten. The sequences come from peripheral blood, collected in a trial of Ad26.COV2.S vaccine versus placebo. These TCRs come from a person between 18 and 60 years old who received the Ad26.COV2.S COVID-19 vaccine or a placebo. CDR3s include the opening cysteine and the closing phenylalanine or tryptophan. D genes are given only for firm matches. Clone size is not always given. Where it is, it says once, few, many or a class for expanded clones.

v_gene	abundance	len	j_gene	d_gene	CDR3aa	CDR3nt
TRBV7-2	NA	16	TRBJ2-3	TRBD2	CASSPIPAGVTDTQYF	TGTGCCAGCAGCCCCATCCCAGCGGGAGTTACAGATACGCAGTATTTT
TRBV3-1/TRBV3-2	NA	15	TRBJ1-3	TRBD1	CASSPFDRAGNTIYF	TGTGCCAGCAGCCCATTCGACAGGGCTGGAAACACCATATATTTT
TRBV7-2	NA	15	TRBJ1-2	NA	CASSLIMGLGFDYTF	TGTGCCAGCAGCTTAATTATGGGATTAGGGTTTGATTACACCTTC
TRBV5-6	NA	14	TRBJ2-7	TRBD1	CASSQGTGAREQYF	TGTGCCAGCAGCCAAGGGACAGGGGCAAGGGAGCAGTACTTC
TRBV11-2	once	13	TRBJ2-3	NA	CASRVGLADTQYF	TGTGCCAGCAGAGTAGGTTTGGCAGATACGCAGTATTTT
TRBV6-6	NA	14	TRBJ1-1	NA	CASRRGGLMTEAFF	TGTGCCAGCAGGCGTGGGGGGCTGATGACTGAAGCTTTCTTT
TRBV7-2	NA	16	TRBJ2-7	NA	CASSLLGGEGAYEQYF	TGTGCCAGCAGCTTACTTGGGGGGGAGGGGGCCTACGAGCAGTACTTC
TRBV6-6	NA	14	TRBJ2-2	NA	CASSSETVTGELFF	TGTGCCAGCAGTTCAGAGACCGTGACCGGGGAGCTGTTTTTT
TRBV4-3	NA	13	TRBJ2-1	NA	CASSRVLFREQFF	TGCGCCAGCAGCCGGGTATTATTCAGGGAGCAGTTCTTC
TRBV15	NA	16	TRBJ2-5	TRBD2	CATSRRRGRAGETQYF	TGTGCCACCAGCAGACGTCGCGGGAGGGCCGGAGAGACCCAGTACTTC
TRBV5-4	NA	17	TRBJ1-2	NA	CASSPKGDSQGLVGYTF	TGTGCCAGCAGCCCAAAAGGGGACTCCCAGGGTCTTGTTGGCTACACCTTC